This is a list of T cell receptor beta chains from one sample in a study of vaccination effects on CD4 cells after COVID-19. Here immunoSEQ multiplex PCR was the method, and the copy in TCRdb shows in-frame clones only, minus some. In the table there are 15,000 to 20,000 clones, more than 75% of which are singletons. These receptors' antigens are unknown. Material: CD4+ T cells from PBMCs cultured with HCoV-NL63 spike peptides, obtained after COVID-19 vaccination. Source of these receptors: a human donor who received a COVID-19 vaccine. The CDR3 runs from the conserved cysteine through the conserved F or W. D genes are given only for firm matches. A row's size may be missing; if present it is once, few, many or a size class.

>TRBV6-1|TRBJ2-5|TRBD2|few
TGTGCCAGCAGTGAACGCGAGATGAGGACTAGCCTGTACCAAGAGACCCAGTACTTC
CASSEREMRTSLYQETQYF
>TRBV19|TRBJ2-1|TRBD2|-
TGTGCCAGTAGTATGAGGGCGGGAGTAAGTCCCTACAATGAGCAGTTCTTC
CASSMRAGVSPYNEQFF
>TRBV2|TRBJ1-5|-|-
TGTGCCAGCAGTCTTTGGGGCAATCAGCCCCAGCATTTT
CASSLWGNQPQHF
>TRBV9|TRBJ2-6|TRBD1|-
TGTGCCAGCAGCCTCCGACAGGGGGGCAACGTCCTGACTTTC
CASSLRQGGNVLTF
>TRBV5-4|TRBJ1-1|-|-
TGTGCCAGCACCTCCCGGGAGGGTAATGAAGCTTTCTTT
CASTSREGNEAFF
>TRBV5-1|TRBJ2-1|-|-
TGCGCCAGCAGCTCCCAAAATGAGCAGTTCTTC
CASSSQNEQFF
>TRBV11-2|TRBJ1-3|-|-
TGTGCCAGCAGCTTAGCGGCGGGGACCATATATTTT
CASSLAAGTIYF
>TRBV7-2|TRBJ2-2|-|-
TGTGCCAGCAGCTTAGATGGGTCATGGAACACCGGGGAGCTGTTTTTT
CASSLDGSWNTGELFF
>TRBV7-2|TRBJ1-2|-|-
TGTGCCAGCAGCTCCTCGAGGGACTATGGCTACACCTTC
CASSSSRDYGYTF
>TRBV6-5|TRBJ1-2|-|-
TGTGCCAGCGGCCCCTCGGGGGACTATGGCTACACCTTC
CASGPSGDYGYTF
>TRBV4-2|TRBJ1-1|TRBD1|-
TGTGCCAGCAGCCAAGACCCACTGGGGTCAGGGGGGGAATATGAAGCTTTCTTT
CASSQDPLGSGGEYEAFF
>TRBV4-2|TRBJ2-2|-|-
TGTGCCAGCAGCCAGGTCGCGGGACAGAACACCGGGGAGCTGTTTTTT
CASSQVAGQNTGELFF
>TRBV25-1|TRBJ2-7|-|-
TGTGCCAGCAGTGAAGAGGGGGGGTTGTCCTACGAGCAGTACTTC
CASSEEGGLSYEQYF